This T cell receptor (beta chain) was obtained from a study of a mutant IDH1 vaccine in newly diagnosed glioma. Study context: Patients were started on vaccination 4-6 weeks after radiotherapy alone, or with temozolomide cycles. Treated patients had a mean age of around 40 years and a sex split that was roughly 60% male and 37.5% female.

This clone has a handful of counts. Its antigen is not identified. Produced via immunoSEQ multiplex PCR; TCRdb's table is partial and in-frame only. The repertoire consists of tens of thousands of clones, with around 76% occurring once and the leading ten covering about 7.6%. Trimming stripped 4 bases from V and 4 bases from J, with 13 bases between. The CDR3 totals 13 residues. From germline, CDR1 is GTSNPN and CDR2 SVGIG (reference sequence). Noted time point: week 35, safety follow-up. A 20-mer mutant IDH1 peptide at 300 ug was injected subcutaneously with topical imiquimod. Points from the study as a whole: Among all patients, vaccine-induced immune responses occurred in approximately 93%.

This TCR derives from a man over 45 with glioma. The sequenced sample was PBMCs, obtained from a glioma patient whose treatment included an IDH1 peptide vaccine. The chain recombines TRBV30 with TRBJ1-1; D gene ambiguous. The CDR3 bases are TGTGCCTGGAATAGCATTAGAGGCACTGAAGCTTTCTTT. Translating it yields CAWNSIRGTEAFF.